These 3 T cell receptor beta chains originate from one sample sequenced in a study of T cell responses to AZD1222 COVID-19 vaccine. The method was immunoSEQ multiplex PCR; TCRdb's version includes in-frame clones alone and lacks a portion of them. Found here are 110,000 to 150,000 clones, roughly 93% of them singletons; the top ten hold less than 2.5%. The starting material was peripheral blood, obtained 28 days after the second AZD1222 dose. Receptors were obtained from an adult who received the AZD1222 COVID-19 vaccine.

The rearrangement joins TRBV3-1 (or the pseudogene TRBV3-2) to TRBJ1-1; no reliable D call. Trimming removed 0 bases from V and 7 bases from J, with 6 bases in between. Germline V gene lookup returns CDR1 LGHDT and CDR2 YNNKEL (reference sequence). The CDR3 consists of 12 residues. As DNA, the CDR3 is TGTGCCAGCAGCCAAGATATGGGTGAAGCTTTCTTT. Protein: CASSQDMGEAFF.

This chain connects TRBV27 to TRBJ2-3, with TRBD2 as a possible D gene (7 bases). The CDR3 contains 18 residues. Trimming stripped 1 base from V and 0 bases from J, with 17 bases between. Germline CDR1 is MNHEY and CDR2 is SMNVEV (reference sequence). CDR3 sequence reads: CASSLYSVGGPSTDTQYF. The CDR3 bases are TGTGCCAGCAGTTTATATTCGGTGGGGGGGCCTAGCACAGATACGCAGTATTTT.

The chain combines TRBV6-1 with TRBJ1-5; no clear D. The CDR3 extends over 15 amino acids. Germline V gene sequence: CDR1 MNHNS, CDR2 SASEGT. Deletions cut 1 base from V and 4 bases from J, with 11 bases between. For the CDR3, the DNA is TGTGCCAGCAGTGAAGGGTGGCCAGAAAATCAGCCCCAGCATTTT. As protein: CASSEGWPENQPQHF.